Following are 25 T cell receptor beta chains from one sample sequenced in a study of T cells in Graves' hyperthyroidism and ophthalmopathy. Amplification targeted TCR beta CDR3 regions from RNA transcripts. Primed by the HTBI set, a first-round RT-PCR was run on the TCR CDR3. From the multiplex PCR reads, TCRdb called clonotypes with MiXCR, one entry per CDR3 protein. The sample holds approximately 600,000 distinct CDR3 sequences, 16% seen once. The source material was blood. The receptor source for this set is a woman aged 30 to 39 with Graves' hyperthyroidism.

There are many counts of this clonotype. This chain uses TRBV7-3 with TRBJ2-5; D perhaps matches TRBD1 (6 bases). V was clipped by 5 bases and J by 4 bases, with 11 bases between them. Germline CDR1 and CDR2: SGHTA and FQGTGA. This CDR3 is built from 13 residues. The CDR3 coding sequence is TGTGCCAGCAGCCAAGGGGGAACAGAGACCCAGTACTTC. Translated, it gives CASSQGGTETQYF.

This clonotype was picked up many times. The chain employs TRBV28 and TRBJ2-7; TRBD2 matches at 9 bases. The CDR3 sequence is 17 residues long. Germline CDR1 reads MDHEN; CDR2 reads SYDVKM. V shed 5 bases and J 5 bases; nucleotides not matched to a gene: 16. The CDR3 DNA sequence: TGTGCCAGCAGTCCTTCGGGGCGGGAGGGGTTCCCCCACGAGCAGTACTTC. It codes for CASSPSGREGFPHEQYF. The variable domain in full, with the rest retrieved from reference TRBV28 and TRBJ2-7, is DVKVTQSSRYLVKRTGEKVFLECVQDMDHENMFWYRQDPGLGLRLIYFSYDVKMKEKGDIPEGYSVSREKKERFSLILESASTNQTSMYLCASSPSGREGFPHEQYFGPGTRLTVT.

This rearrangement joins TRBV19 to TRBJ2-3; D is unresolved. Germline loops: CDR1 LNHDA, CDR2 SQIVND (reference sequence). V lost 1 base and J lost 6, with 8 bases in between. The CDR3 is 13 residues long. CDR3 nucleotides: TGTGCCAGTAGTATAGTTAACCGGGATACGCAGTATTTT. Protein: CASSIVNRDTQYF.

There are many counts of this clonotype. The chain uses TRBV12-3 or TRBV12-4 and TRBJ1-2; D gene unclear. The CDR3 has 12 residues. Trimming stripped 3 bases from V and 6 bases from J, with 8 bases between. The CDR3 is CASSFSGDGYTF. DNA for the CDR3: TGTGCCAGCAGTTTCAGCGGGGATGGCTACACCTTC.

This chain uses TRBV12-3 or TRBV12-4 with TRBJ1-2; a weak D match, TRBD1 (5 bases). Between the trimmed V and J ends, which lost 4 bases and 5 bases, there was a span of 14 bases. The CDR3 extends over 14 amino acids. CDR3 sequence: CASSSGTRGYGYTF. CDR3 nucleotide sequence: TGTGCCAGCAGTTCCGGTACGCGGGGGTATGGCTACACCTTC.

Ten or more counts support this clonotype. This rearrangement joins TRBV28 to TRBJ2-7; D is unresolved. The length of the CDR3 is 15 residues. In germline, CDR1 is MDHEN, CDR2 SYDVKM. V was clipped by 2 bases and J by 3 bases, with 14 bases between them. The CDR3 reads CASSLVAATNYEQYF. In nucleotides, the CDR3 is TGTGCCAGCAGTTTAGTGGCAGCAACAAACTACGAGCAGTACTTC.

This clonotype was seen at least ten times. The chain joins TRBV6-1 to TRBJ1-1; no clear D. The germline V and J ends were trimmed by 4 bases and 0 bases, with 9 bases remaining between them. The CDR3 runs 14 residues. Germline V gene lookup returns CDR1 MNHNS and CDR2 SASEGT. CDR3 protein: CASSGQPLNTEAFF. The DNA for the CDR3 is TGTGCCAGCAGTGGTCAACCTTTGAACACTGAAGCTTTCTTT.

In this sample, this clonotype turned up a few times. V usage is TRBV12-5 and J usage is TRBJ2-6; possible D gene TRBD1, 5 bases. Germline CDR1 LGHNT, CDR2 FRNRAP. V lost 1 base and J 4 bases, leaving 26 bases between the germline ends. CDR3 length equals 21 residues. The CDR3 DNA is TGTGCTAGTGGTTTGGCCCTTACAGGTTCCTGGCCCTCTCTGGGGGCCAACGTCCTGACTTTC. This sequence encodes CASGLALTGSWPSLGANVLTF.

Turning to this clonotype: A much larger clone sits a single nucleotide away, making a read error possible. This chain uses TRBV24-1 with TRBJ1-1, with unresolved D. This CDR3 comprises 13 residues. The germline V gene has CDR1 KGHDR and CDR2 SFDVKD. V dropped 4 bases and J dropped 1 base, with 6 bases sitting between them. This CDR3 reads CATSDGPNTEAFF. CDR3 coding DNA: TGTGCCACCAGTGACGGCCCGAACACTGAAGCTTTCTTT.

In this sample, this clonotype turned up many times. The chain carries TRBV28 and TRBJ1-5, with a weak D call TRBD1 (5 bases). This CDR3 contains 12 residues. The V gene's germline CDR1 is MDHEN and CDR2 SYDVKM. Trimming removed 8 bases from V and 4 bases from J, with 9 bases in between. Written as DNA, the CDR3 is TGTGCCAGCTGTACAGGAAATCAGCCCCAGCATTTT. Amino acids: CASCTGNQPQHF.

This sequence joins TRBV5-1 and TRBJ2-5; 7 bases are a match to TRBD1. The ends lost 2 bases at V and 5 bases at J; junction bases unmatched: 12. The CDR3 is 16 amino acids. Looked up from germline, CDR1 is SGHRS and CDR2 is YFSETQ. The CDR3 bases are TGCGCCAGCAGCTTTAGACAGGGTGTAATTGAGGAGACCCAGTACTTC. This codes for CASSFRQGVIEETQYF.

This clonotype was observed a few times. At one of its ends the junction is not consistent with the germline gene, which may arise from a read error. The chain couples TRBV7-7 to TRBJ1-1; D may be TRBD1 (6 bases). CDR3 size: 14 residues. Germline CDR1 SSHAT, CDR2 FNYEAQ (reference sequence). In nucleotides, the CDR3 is TGTGCTAGCAGCCCGATGGGGGCGAACACTGAAGCTTTCTTT. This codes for CASSPMGANTEAFF. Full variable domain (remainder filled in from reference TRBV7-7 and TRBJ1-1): GAGVSQSPRYKVTKRGQDVTLRCDPISSHATLYWYQQALGQGPEFLTYFNYEAQPDKSGLPSDRFSAERPEGSISTLTIQRTEQRDSAMYRCASSPMGANTEAFFGQGTRLTVV.

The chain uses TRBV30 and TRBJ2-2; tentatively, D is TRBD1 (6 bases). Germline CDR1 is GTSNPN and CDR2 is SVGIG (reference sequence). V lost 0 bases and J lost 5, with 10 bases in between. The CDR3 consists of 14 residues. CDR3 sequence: CAWSVRGWTGELFF. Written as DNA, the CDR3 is TGTGCCTGGAGTGTGAGGGGGTGGACCGGGGAGCTGTTTTTT.

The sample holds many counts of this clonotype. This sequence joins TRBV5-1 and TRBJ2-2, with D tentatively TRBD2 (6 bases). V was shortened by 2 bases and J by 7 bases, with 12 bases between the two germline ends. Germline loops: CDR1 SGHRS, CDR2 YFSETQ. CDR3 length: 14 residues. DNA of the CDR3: TGCGCCAGCAGCTTCGTAAGCGGGCTCGGGGAGCTGTTTTTT. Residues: CASSFVSGLGELFF. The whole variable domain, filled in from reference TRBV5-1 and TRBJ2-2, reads KAGVTQTPRYLIKTRGQQVTLSCSPISGHRSVSWYQQTPGQGLQFLFEYFSETQRNKGNFPGRFSGRQFSNSRSEMNVSTLELGDSALYLCASSFVSGLGELFFGEGSRLTVL.

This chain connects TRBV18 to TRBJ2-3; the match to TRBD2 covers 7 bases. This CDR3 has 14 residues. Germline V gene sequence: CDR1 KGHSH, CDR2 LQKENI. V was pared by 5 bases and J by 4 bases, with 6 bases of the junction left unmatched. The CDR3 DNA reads TGTGCCAGCTCAGCGACTAGCCCCCCAGATACGCAGTATTTT. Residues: CASSATSPPDTQYF.

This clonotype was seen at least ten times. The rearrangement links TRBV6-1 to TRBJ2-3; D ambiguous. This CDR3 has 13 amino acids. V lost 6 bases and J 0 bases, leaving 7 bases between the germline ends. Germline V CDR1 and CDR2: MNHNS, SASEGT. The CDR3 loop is CASRLSSTDTQYF. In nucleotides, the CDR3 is TGTGCCAGCAGGCTTAGTAGCACAGATACGCAGTATTTT.

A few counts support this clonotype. The CDR3 DNA reads as TGCGCCAGCAGCCAAGATCGTACAAGAGCCTACGAGCAGTACTTC. This translates into CASSQDRTRAYEQYF. This chain links TRBV4-1 with TRBJ2-7; D remains unclear. The CDR3 runs to 15 residues. V was shortened by 0 bases and J by 2 bases, with 11 bases between the two germline ends. The germline CDR1 and CDR2 sequences are MGHRA and YSYEKL.

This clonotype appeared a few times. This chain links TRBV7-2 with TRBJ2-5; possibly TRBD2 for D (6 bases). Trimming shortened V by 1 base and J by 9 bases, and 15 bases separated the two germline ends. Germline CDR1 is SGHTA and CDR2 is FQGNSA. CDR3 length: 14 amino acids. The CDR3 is CASSLGTGTRAQYF. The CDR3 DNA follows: TGTGCCAGCAGCTTAGGAACCGGGACTCGCGCCCAGTACTTC.

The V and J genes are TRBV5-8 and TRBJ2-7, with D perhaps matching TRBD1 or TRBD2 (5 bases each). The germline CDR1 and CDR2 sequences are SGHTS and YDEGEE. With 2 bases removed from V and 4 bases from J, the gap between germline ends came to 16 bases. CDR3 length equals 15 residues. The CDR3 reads CASSFGKGAEYEQYF. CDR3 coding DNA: TGTGCCAGCAGCTTCGGGAAAGGGGCGGAATACGAGCAGTACTTC.

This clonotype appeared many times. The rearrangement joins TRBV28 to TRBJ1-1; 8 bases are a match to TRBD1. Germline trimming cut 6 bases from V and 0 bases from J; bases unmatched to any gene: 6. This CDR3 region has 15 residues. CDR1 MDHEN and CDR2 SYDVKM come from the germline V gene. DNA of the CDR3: TGTGCCAGCAGGTCGACAGGGGCTATGAACACTGAAGCTTTCTTT. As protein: CASRSTGAMNTEAFF.

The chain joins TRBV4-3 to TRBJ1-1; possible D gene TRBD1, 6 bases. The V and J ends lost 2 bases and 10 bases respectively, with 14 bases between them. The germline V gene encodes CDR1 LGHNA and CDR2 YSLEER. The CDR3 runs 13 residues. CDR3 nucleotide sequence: TGCGCCAGCAGCCAAACAAGGACAGCCTTAGCTTTCTTT. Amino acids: CASSQTRTALAFF.

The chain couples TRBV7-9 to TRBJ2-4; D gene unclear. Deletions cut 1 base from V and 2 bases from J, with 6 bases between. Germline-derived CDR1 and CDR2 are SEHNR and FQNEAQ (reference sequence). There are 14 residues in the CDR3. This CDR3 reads CASSLGVPKNIQYF. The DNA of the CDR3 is TGTGCCAGCAGCTTAGGGGTACCCAAAAACATTCAGTACTTC.

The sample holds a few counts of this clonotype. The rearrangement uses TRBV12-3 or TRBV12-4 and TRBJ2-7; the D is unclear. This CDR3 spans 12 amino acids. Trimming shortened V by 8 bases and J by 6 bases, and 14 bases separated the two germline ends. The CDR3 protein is CASGSELREQYF. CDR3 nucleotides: TGTGCCAGCGGGTCCGAGCTGCGCGAGCAGTACTTC.

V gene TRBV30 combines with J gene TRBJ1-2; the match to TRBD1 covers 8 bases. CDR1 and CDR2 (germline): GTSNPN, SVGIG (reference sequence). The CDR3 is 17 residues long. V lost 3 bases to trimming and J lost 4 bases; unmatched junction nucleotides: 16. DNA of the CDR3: TGTGCCTGGAGGAGGGCGGCAGGGGGCAGGTCTGGCTATGGCTACACCTTC. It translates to CAWRRAAGGRSGYGYTF.

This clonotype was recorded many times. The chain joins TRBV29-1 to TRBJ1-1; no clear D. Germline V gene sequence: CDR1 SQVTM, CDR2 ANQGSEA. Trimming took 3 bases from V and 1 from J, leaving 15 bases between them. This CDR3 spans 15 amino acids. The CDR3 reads CSVDSATLPNTEAFF. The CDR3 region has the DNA TGCAGCGTTGACAGTGCAACTCTTCCGAACACTGAAGCTTTCTTT.